A single sample is the source of the 4 T cell receptor beta chains below, sequenced in a study of CD8+CD57+ T cells in acquired aplastic anemia. CD8+CD57+ cell expansion had been shown by flow cytometry in patients chosen for sequencing. TCR beta VDJ and CDR3 profiling used genomic DNA as template. TCRdb called the reads again in MiXCR, with one record for every CDR3 protein. The table records more than 150,000 distinct CDR3 sequences, approximately 50% of them present only once. The sequenced material came from sorted CD4+, CD8+, or CD8+CD57+ T cells (not recorded which) from PBMCs. Receptors originate from a human donor with aplastic anemia.

This clonotype was counted at least ten times. This chain links TRBV24-1 with TRBJ1-1; D is unresolved. The CDR3 has 13 amino acids. CDR1 and CDR2 (germline): KGHDR, SFDVKD. V was cut by 6 bases and J by 8 bases, with 15 bases left in between. The CDR3 DNA reads TGTGCCACCAGTAATGGGGTCCTCGCGGAAGCTTTCTTT. Translation: CATSNGVLAEAFF.

The chain carries TRBV4-2 and TRBJ1-4, with 8 bases aligning to TRBD1. The CDR3 loop spans 18 amino acids. V gave up 5 bases and J gave up 3 bases; unmatched junction bases: 14. CDR1 is LGHNA, CDR2 YNFKEQ, per germline. In DNA form, the CDR3 reads TGTGCCAGCAGCACGAAATTAACAGGGGGGCCGCCTAATGAAAAACTGTTTTTT. Amino acid sequence: CASSTKLTGGPPNEKLFF.

As regards this clonotype: With a much larger clone just one base away, this may be a read error. The gene calls are TRBV20-1 and TRBJ2-2; 8 bases line up with TRBD1. Per the germline V gene, CDR1 is DFQATT and CDR2 is SNEGSKA (reference sequence). The length of the CDR3 is 15 residues. The CDR3 reads CSARDRQGADGEVFF. The CDR3 region has the DNA TGCAGTGCTAGAGATCGGCAGGGGGCGGACGGGGAGGTGTTTTTT.

V gene TRBV24-1 combines with J gene TRBJ2-3; D may correspond to TRBD1 or TRBD2 (6 bases each). Germline CDR1 is KGHDR and CDR2 is SFDVKD. This CDR3 has 15 amino acids. The CDR3 nucleotides read TGTGCACCCAGGGGAATCGGAGGGCGCACAGATACGCAGTATTTT. This gives the protein CAPRGIGGRTDTQYF.